Included here is one T cell receptor (beta chain) sequence, with context. Its antigen is unidentified. The PCR made use of 60 Vbeta and 13 Jbeta primers. Only in-frame clones appear in the TCRdb table, and some are missing; sequencing was by immunoSEQ multiplex PCR. The sample holds about 69,000 clones, approximately 70% seen once. The data were taken from a study of cytomegalovirus exposure and HLA in healthy donors. As for the study in general: Earlier results showed 90 million to 120 million unique TCR beta sequences derived from some 190 million T cells.

Study observations and caveats: Later, TCR association rates were found to vary by HLA locus, highest for DRB1 and lowest for HLA-C. A classifier reportedly called cytomegalovirus status with high sensitivity and specificity.

The germline gives CDR1 MNHEY, CDR2 SVGAGI. V lost 4 bases, J lost 7 bases, and 12 bases stayed unmatched. This CDR3 comprises 15 residues. The sequence came from a male donor in good health and CMV-seropositive. The chain uses TRBV6-5 and TRBJ2-7; 8 bases agree with TRBD1. Sequencing was done on a sample of PBMCs. DNA of the CDR3: TGTGCCAGCAGTTTGGGTTGGACAGGGCTTCGGGAGCAGTACTTC. Residues: CASSLGWTGLREQYF.